The 30 T cell receptor beta chains below come from one sample, sequenced in a study of control samples from healthy donors and cancer patients. Method: immunoSEQ multiplex PCR; TCRdb's copy keeps in-frame clones and lacks some. There are about 120,000 clones in the sample; roughly 84% occur only once, and around 1.8% lies in the top ten. Material: blood. The source of these receptors is a man aged 18 to 35 in good health.

The chain recombines TRBV3-1 (or the pseudogene TRBV3-2) with TRBJ2-3; 7 bases agree with TRBD1. CDR1 is LGHDT, CDR2 YNNKEL, per germline (reference sequence). CDR3 length equals 15 residues. The ends lost 4 bases at V and 1 base at J; junction bases unmatched: 5. This CDR3 is CASSPSDRGTDTQYF. CDR3 coding DNA: TGTGCCAGCAGCCCGAGCGACAGGGGCACAGATACGCAGTATTTT.

The rearrangement links TRBV11-2 to TRBJ2-3, with no clear D. Germline CDR1 SGHAT, CDR2 FQNNGV. This CDR3 has 14 residues. The ends were cut back, 5 bases at V and 0 bases at J, with 9 bases in the middle. As DNA, the CDR3 is TGTGCCAGCAGCCGTACCGGGAGCACAGATACGCAGTATTTT. Translation: CASSRTGSTDTQYF.

The CDR3, as DNA: TGTGCCAGCAGCTTGATTCCGGGACTAGTTGACAATGAGCAGTTCTTC. Amino acids: CASSLIPGLVDNEQFF. The chain uses TRBV5-6 and TRBJ2-1; 8 bases fit TRBD2. V was clipped by 1 base and J by 5 bases; unmatched bases: 8. Per the germline V gene, CDR1 is SGHDT and CDR2 is YYEEEE. The CDR3 length is 16 residues.

V and J are TRBV15 and TRBJ1-2; D may be TRBD1 (6 bases). V dropped 1 base and J dropped 3 bases, with 15 bases sitting between them. The CDR3 spans 16 residues. The germline V gene has CDR1 LNHNV and CDR2 YYDKDF (reference sequence). The CDR3 region is CATSRAVRTEDYGYTF. The DNA of the CDR3 is TGTGCCACCAGCAGAGCGGTGAGGACAGAGGACTATGGCTACACCTTC.

There are a few counts of this clone. The chain couples TRBV7-2 to TRBJ1-5; D gene uncertain. CDR1 and CDR2 (germline): SGHTA, FQGNSA. V gave up 1 base and J gave up 0 bases, with 13 bases separating them. The CDR3 totals 17 residues. The CDR3 loop reads CASSLVGASVSNQPQHF. Written as DNA, the CDR3 is TGTGCCAGCAGCTTAGTTGGCGCATCCGTTAGCAATCAGCCCCAGCATTTT.

The chain uses TRBV28 and TRBJ1-1; D perhaps matches TRBD1 (6 bases). This CDR3 has 12 residues. Germline CDR1 and CDR2: MDHEN and SYDVKM. V lost 10 bases and J lost 3, with 12 bases in between. CDR3 DNA sequence: TGTGCCACCAAAGGGGGGGACACTGAAGCTTTCTTT. As protein: CATKGGDTEAFF.

The chain has TRBV6-5 and TRBJ2-2, with TRBD2 identical over 7 bases. This CDR3 comprises 16 residues. Germline V gene data show CDR1 as MNHEY and CDR2 as SVGAGI. With 2 bases clipped from V and 4 bases from J, the junction kept 7 bases outside the gene matches. Here the CDR3 reads CASSYAAGEGTGELFF. As DNA, the CDR3 is TGTGCCAGCAGTTACGCTGCGGGAGAAGGCACCGGGGAGCTGTTTTTT.

This chain joins TRBV7-8 and TRBJ1-1; D gene uncertain. The CDR3 contains 14 residues. Germline V CDR1 and CDR2: SGHVS, FQNEAQ. Trimming removed 1 base from V and 1 base from J, with 7 bases in between. CDR3 coding DNA: TGTGCCAGCAGCTTAGAGGGCGGGAACACTGAAGCTTTCTTT. Translation: CASSLEGGNTEAFF. Full variable domain (missing parts from reference TRBV7-8 and TRBJ1-1): GAGVSQSPRYKVAKRGQDVALRCDPISGHVSLFWYQQALGQGPEFLTYFQNEAQLDKSGLPSDRFFAERPEGSVSTLKIQRTQQEDSAVYLCASSLEGGNTEAFFGQGTRLTVV.

This clone showed up just a few times. The chain combines TRBV18 with TRBJ1-1, with 9 bases matching TRBD1. There are 15 residues in the CDR3. Germline V gene data show CDR1 as KGHSH and CDR2 as LQKENI. With 0 bases clipped from V and 12 bases from J, the junction kept 11 bases outside the gene matches. The CDR3 spells CASSPPGQGNSKTFF. The CDR3 DNA is TGTGCCAGCTCACCACCGGGACAGGGTAATTCGAAAACTTTCTTT.

CDR3 coding DNA: TGTGCCAGCTCACTAGGGGTGACCTATTACAATGAGCAGTTCTTC. Translating it yields CASSLGVTYYNEQFF. The V call is TRBV18, the J call TRBJ2-1, with D perhaps matching TRBD1 (5 bases). CDR3 length: 15 amino acids. V shed 4 bases and J shed 4 bases, with 14 bases lying between them. Germline CDR1 and CDR2: KGHSH and LQKENI.

The rearrangement links TRBV15 to TRBJ2-7; the D is unclear. Germline loops: CDR1 LNHNV, CDR2 YYDKDF (reference sequence). The CDR3 length is 16 residues. Trimming took off 1 base at V and 8 bases at J, with 21 bases between the two ends. CDR3 nucleotides: TGTGCCACCAGCAGAGCCAAGGTAGAACGGTTGTTTAAGCAGTACTTC. The encoded protein is CATSRAKVERLFKQYF.

This sequence joins TRBV29-1 and TRBJ1-5; no clear D. The CDR3 extends over 14 amino acids. The V gene lost 4 bases and the J gene lost 4 bases, with 14 bases spanning the gap. Germline CDR1 SQVTM, CDR2 ANQGSEA. CDR3 loop: CSVANGIGNQPQHF. In DNA, the CDR3 is TGCAGCGTTGCAAATGGAATAGGGAATCAGCCCCAGCATTTT.

This rearrangement joins TRBV9 to TRBJ2-7, with D perhaps TRBD2 (6 bases). Germline-derived CDR1 and CDR2 are SGDLS and YYNGEE. The CDR3 sequence is 16 residues long. Trimming left V 0 bases short and J 4 bases short, with 17 bases between. Here the CDR3 reads CASSVGGGDAVYEQYF. CDR3 DNA sequence: TGTGCCAGCAGCGTAGGCGGAGGGGACGCGGTGTACGAGCAGTACTTC. Supplemented by reference TRBV9 and TRBJ2-7, the full variable domain reads DSGVTQTPKHLITATGQRVTLRCSPRSGDLSVYWYQQSLDQGLQFLIQYYNGEERAKGNILERFSAQQFPDLHSELNLSSLELGDSALYFCASSVGGGDAVYEQYFGPGTRLTVT.

The V and J genes are TRBV12-3 or TRBV12-4 and TRBJ1-1; possible D gene TRBD1, 5 bases. V was shortened by 8 bases and J by 4 bases, with 14 bases between the two germline ends. This CDR3 is built from 13 residues. The CDR3 nucleotides are TGTGCCAGCCTATCGGCGGGGACCACTGAAGCTTTCTTT. Translating gives CASLSAGTTEAFF.

V usage is TRBV6-1 and J usage is TRBJ2-7; D is tentatively TRBD1 or TRBD2 (6 bases each). The CDR3 consists of 21 residues. Germline assignment: CDR1 MNHNS and CDR2 SASEGT. Trimming removed 1 base from V and 2 bases from J, with 30 bases in between. The CDR3 spells CASSEDRGRGQGALATYEQYF. DNA of the CDR3: TGTGCCAGCAGTGAAGATCGTGGGCGGGGACAAGGCGCCTTAGCCACCTACGAGCAGTACTTC.

The V and J genes are TRBV19 and TRBJ2-6; 8 bases are a match to TRBD2. V lost 5 bases and J lost 2; bases outside the gene matches: 8. Germline V gives CDR1 LNHDA, CDR2 SQIVND (reference sequence). There are 17 residues in the CDR3. CDR3 in amino acids: CASSQEVAGTGANVLTF. CDR3 DNA: TGTGCCAGTAGTCAAGAGGTAGCGGGAACTGGGGCCAACGTCCTGACTTTC.

This chain's CDR3 is CASSEGGLQETQYF. The CDR3 DNA sequence: TGCGCCAGCAGTGAGGGAGGGCTACAAGAGACCCAGTACTTC. V is TRBV10-1 and J is TRBJ2-5; the D gene is possibly TRBD2 (6 bases). The CDR3 sequence is 14 residues long. V shed 2 bases and J shed 2 bases, with 9 bases lying between them. Germline V gives CDR1 WNHNN, CDR2 SYGVQD (reference sequence).

The CDR3 nucleotides read TGTGCCAGCTTAGGGGGCCGGACAGGGGGGTCCTACGAGCAGTACTTC. Its protein is CASLGGRTGGSYEQYF. The V gene is TRBV2, the J gene TRBJ2-7; 10 positions match TRBD1. The CDR3 consists of 16 residues. V dropped 8 bases and J dropped 1; count of bases not matched to a gene: 11. The germline gives CDR1 SNHLY, CDR2 FYNNEI.

The chain links TRBV14 to TRBJ2-3; 11 bases match TRBD2. This CDR3 has 15 residues. The trim removed 3 bases at V and 5 bases at J, leaving 4 bases unmatched. Germline assignment: CDR1 SGHDN and CDR2 FVKESK. The CDR3 DNA reads TGTGCCAGCAGCCAGGGGACTAGCGGACGAGATACGCAGTATTTT. It yields the protein CASSQGTSGRDTQYF.

This clone showed up just a few times. The chain couples TRBV7-3 to TRBJ2-1; 12 bases fit TRBD2. Looked up from germline, CDR1 is SGHTA and CDR2 is FQGTGA. The CDR3 extends over 18 amino acids. With V trimmed by 1 base and J by 4 bases, 8 bases remained unmatched. In DNA form, the CDR3 reads TGTGCCAGCAGCTTAATCCCCCCGACTAGCGGGAGTTACAATGAGCAGTTCTTC. It translates to CASSLIPPTSGSYNEQFF.

As DNA, the CDR3 is TGTGCCAGCAGCTTAGCGCGTGAAGGGGGAGTGCCGCAGCTCTACGAGCAGTACTTC. It codes for CASSLAREGGVPQLYEQYF. The rearrangement links TRBV7-9 to TRBJ2-7; weak D call: TRBD1 (6 bases). V lost 0 bases, J lost 3 bases, and 24 bases lay in between. Germline V gene lookup returns CDR1 SEHNR and CDR2 FQNEAQ (reference sequence). The CDR3 has 19 amino acids.

The chain combines TRBV11-3 with TRBJ2-2; D call uncertain. Germline V CDR1 and CDR2: SGHNT, YENEEA. The CDR3 extends over 13 amino acids. V dropped 2 bases and J dropped 8 bases, with 9 bases sitting between them. The CDR3 protein is CASSLTLHGELFF. CDR3 nucleotide sequence: TGTGCCAGCAGCTTAACCCTGCATGGGGAGCTGTTTTTT.

This clone was counted a single time. CDR3 residues: CASSPRDVYYEQYF. The CDR3 coding sequence is TGTGCCAGCTCACCGCGGGACGTCTACTACGAGCAGTACTTC. The gene calls are TRBV18 and TRBJ2-7, with a weak D call TRBD2 (6 bases). Germline V gene sequence: CDR1 KGHSH, CDR2 LQKENI. The CDR3 is 14 residues long. Trimming stripped 3 bases from V and 3 bases from J, with 12 bases between.

This clone was seen a single time. This chain connects TRBV7-9 to TRBJ1-1, with unresolved D. With 2 bases removed from V and 3 bases from J, the gap between germline ends came to 16 bases. CDR3 length: 16 residues. CDR1 and CDR2 from the germline V gene are SEHNR and FQNEAQ (reference sequence). CDR3 loop: CASSLRQLGGHTEAFF. The DNA for the CDR3 is TGTGCCAGCAGCTTAAGGCAGCTTGGAGGGCACACTGAAGCTTTCTTT.

This chain joins TRBV4-2 and TRBJ1-1; D gene ambiguous. CDR1 LGHNA and CDR2 YNFKEQ come from the germline V gene. The V end lost 0 bases, the J end lost 1 base, and 9 bases lay between the germline ends. This CDR3 is 15 amino acids long. CDR3 sequence: CASSQEIPGNTEAFF. CDR3 sequence (DNA): TGTGCCAGCAGCCAAGAAATTCCAGGGAACACTGAAGCTTTCTTT.

The chain uses TRBV28 and TRBJ1-4, with D possibly matching TRBD1 (5 bases). This CDR3 has 19 residues. The V end lost 2 bases, the J end lost 2 bases, and 21 bases lay between the germline ends. The germline V gene has CDR1 MDHEN and CDR2 SYDVKM. The CDR3 DNA is TGTGCCAGCAGTTTACTCCCCACCGGGACGTCGAGGACTAATGAAAAACTGTTTTTT. It encodes CASSLLPTGTSRTNEKLFF.

The chain employs TRBV19 and TRBJ2-2; D is possibly TRBD1 or TRBD2 (5 bases each). The CDR3 covers 11 residues. V shed 11 bases and J shed 1 base, with 5 bases lying between them. Germline-derived CDR1 and CDR2 are LNHDA and SQIVND (reference sequence). The CDR3 here is CAGGNTGELFF. For the CDR3, the DNA is TGTGCCGGGGGGAACACCGGGGAGCTGTTTTTT.

The CDR3 spells CASSGTYEQYF. The CDR3 coding sequence is TGTGCCAGTAGTGGGACCTACGAGCAGTACTTC. The chain has TRBV19 and TRBJ2-7; D call uncertain. The CDR3 length is 11 residues. The germline V gene has CDR1 LNHDA and CDR2 SQIVND (reference sequence). Trimming took off 5 bases at V and 2 bases at J, with 4 bases between the two ends.

The rearrangement links TRBV10-2 to TRBJ2-6; TRBD1 agrees at 9 bases. The V gene's germline CDR1 is WSHSY and CDR2 SAAADI. Losses at the gene ends were 10 bases for V and 0 bases for J; bases not matched to a gene: 13. The CDR3 runs to 18 residues. CDR3 sequence (DNA): TGCGCCACCACAGGAGGGGACAGGGACCACTCTGGGGCCAACGTCCTGACTTTC. It encodes CATTGGDRDHSGANVLTF.

This clone occurred once. The V gene is TRBV28, the J gene TRBJ1-2, with a tentative D call TRBD1 (5 bases). Trimming cost V 6 bases and J 7 bases, with 15 bases left between them. Germline V CDR1 and CDR2: MDHEN, SYDVKM. The CDR3 length is 13 residues. The CDR3 protein is CASRIIGGAGYTF. CDR3 coding DNA: TGTGCCAGCAGAATAATCGGAGGGGCTGGCTACACCTTC.